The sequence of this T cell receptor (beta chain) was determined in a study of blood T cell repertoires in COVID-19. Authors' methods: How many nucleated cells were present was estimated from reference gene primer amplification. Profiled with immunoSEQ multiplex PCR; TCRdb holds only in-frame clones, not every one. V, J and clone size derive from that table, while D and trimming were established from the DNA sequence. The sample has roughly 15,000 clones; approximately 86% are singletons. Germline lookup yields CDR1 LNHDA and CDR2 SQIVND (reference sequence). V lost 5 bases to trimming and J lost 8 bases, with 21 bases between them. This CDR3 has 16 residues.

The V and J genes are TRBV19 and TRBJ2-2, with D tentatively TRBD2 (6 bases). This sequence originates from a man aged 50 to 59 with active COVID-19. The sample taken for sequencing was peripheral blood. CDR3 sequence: CASSVNRGGPAGELFF. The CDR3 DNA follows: TGTGCCAGTAGTGTCAACCGCGGAGGGCCCGCGGGGGAGCTGTTTTTT.